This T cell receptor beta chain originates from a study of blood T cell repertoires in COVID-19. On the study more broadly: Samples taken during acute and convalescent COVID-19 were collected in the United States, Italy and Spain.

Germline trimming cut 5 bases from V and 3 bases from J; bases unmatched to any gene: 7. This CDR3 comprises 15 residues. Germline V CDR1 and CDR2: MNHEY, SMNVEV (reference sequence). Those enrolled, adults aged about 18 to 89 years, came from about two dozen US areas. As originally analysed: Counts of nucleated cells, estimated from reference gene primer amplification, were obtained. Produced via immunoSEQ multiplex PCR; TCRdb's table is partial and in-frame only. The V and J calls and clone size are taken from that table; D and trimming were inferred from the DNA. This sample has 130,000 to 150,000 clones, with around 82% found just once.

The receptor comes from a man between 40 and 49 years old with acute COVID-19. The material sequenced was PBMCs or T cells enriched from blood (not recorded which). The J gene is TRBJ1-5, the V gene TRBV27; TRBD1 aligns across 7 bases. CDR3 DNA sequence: TGTGCCAGCAGTCTCAGACAGGGAATCAATCAGCCCCAGCATTTT. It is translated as CASSLRQGINQPQHF.